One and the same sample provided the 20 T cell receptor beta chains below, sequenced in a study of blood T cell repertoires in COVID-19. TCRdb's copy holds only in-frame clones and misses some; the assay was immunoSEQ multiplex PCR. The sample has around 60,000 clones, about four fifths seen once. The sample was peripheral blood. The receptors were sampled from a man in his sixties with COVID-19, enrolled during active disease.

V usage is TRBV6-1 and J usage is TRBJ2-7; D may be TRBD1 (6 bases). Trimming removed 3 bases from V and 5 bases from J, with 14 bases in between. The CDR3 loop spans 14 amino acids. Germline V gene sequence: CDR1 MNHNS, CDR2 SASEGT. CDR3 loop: CASSDGQGNHEQYF. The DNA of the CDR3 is TGTGCCAGCAGTGATGGGCAGGGGAACCACGAGCAGTACTTC.

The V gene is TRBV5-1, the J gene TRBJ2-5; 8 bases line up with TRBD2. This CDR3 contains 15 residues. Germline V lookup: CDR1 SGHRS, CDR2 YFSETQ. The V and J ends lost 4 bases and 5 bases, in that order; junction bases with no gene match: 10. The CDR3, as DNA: TGCGCCAGCAGCCCCCCGGCGGGGGGCCAGGAGACCCAGTACTTC. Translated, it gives CASSPPAGGQETQYF.

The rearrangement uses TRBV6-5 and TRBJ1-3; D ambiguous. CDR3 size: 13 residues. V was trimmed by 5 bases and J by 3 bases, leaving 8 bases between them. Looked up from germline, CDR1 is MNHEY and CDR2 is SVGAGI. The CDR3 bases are TGTGCCAGCAGTCGGGAGTTTGGAAACACCATATATTTT. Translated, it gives CASSREFGNTIYF.

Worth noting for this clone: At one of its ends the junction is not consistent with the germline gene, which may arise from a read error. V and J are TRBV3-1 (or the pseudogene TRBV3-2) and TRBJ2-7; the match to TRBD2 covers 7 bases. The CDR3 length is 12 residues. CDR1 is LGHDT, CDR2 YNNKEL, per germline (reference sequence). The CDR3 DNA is TGTGCCAGCAGCCAAGCCAATAGGGACTACAACTTC. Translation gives CASSQANRDYNF.

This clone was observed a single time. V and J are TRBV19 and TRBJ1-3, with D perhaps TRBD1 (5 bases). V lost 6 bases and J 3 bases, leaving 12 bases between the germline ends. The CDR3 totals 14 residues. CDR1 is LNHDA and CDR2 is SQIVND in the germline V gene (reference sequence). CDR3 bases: TGTGCCAGTAGGCGTCAGGGTTTTGGAAACACCATATATTTT. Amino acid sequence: CASRRQGFGNTIYF. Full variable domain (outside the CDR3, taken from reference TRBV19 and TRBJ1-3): DGGITQSPKYLFRKEGQNVTLSCEQNLNHDAMYWYRQDPGQGLRLIYYSQIVNDFQKGDIAEGYSVSREKKESFPLTVTSAQKNPTAFYLCASRRQGFGNTIYFGEGSWLTVV.

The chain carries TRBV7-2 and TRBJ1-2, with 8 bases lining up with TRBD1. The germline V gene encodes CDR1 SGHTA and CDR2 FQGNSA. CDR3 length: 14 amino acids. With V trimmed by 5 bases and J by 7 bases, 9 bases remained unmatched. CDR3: CASSPYTTGVGYTF. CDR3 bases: TGTGCCAGCAGCCCCTATACGACAGGGGTTGGCTACACCTTC.

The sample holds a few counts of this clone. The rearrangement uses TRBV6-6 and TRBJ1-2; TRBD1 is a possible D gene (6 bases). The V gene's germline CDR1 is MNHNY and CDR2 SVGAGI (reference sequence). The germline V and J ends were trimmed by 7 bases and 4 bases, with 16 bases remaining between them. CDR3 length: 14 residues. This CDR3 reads CASTEADSPYGYTF. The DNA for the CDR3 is TGTGCCAGCACCGAGGCGGACAGTCCCTATGGCTACACCTTC.

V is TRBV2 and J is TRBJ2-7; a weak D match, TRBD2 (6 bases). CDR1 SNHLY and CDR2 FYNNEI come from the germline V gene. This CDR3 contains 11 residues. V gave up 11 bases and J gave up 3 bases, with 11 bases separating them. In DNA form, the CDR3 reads TGTGCCGGCGGGGTGGGCTACGAGCAGTACTTC. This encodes CAGGVGYEQYF.

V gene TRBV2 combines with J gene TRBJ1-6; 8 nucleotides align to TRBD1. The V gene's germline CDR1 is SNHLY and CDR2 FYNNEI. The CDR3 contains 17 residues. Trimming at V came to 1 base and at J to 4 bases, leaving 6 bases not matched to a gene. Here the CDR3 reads CASSEGQGTLYNSPLHF. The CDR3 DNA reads TGTGCCAGCAGTGAAGGACAGGGGACCCTTTATAATTCACCCCTCCACTTT.

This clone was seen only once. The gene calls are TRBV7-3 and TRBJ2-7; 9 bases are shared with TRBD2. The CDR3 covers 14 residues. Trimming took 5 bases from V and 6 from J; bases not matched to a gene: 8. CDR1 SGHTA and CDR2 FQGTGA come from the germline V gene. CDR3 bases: TGTGCCAGCAGCATTAGCGGGAGTTCTGGCGAGCAGTACTTC. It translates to CASSISGSSGEQYF.

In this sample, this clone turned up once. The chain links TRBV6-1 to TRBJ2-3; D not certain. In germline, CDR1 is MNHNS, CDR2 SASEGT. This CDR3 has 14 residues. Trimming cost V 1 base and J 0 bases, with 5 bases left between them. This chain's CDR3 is CASSEVPSTDTQYF. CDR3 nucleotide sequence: TGTGCCAGCAGTGAAGTCCCTAGCACAGATACGCAGTATTTT.

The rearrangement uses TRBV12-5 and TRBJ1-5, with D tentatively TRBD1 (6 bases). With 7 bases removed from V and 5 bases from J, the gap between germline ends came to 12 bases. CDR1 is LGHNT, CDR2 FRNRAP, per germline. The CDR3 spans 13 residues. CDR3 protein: CASVLTGYQPQHF. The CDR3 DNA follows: TGTGCTAGTGTCCTGACAGGCTATCAGCCCCAGCATTTT.

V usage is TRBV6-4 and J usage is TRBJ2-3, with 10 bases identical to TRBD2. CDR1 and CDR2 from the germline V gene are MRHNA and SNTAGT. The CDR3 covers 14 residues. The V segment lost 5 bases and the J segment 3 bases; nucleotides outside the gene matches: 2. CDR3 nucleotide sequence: TGTGCCAGCAGTCTAGCGGGGGAAACAGATACGCAGTATTTT. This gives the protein CASSLAGETDTQYF.

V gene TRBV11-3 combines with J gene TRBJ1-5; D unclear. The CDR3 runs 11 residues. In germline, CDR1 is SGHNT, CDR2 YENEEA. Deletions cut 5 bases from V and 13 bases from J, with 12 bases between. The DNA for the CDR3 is TGTGCCAGCAGCGAGTTCCGGTATCAGCATTTT. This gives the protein CASSEFRYQHF.

CDR3 DNA sequence: TGTGCCACCAGCAGAGATGGAAGGACATCAGTAAACCAAGAGACCCAGTACTTC. As protein: CATSRDGRTSVNQETQYF. This chain uses TRBV15 with TRBJ2-5; possible D gene TRBD1, 5 bases. This CDR3 is 18 amino acids long. CDR1 and CDR2 from the germline V gene are LNHNV and YYDKDF (reference sequence). Deletions cut 0 bases from V and 0 bases from J, with 17 bases between.

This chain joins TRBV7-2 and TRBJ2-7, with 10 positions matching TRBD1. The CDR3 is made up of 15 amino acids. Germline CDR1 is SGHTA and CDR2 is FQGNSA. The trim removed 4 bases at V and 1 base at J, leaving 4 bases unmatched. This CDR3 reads CASSSGTGASYEQYF. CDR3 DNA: TGTGCCAGCAGCTCCGGGACAGGGGCTTCCTACGAGCAGTACTTC.

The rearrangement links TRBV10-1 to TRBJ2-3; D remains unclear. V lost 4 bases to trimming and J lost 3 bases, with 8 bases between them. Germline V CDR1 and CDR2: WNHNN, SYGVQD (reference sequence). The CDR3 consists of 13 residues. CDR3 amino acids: CASSAGVTDTQYF. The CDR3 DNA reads TGCGCCAGCAGTGCTGGAGTTACAGATACGCAGTATTTT.

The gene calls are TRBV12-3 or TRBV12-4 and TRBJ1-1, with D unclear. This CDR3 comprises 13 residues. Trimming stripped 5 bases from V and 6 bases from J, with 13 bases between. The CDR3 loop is CASSPPGSPEAFF. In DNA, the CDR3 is TGTGCCAGCAGTCCCCCAGGATCCCCTGAAGCTTTCTTT.

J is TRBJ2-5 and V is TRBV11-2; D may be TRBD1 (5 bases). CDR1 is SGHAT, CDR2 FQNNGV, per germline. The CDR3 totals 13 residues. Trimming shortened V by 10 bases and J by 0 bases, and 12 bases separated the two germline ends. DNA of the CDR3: TGTGCCACTGGGCGGACATACCAAGAGACCCAGTACTTC. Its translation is CATGRTYQETQYF.

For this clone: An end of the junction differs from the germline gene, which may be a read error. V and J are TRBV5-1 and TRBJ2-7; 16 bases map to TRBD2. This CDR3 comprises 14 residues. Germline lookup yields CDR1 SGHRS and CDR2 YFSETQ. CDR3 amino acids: CASSGGTSGGALDF. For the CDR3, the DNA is TGCGCCAGCAGCGGAGGGACTAGCGGGGGGGCCTTGGACTTC.